This entry lists 32 T cell receptor beta chains sequenced from one sample in a study of immune cell composition in non-small cell lung cancer. Sequenced by immunoSEQ multiplex PCR; TCRdb stores in-frame clones only, minus some. The sample holds roughly 5,000 clones, around 77% seen once. Sequencing was carried out using lung tumor tissue. The receptors stem from a human donor with non-small cell lung cancer.

The chain joins TRBV5-6 to TRBJ2-6; 8 nucleotides match TRBD1. The CDR3 length is 18 residues. The germline CDR1 and CDR2 sequences are SGHDT and YYEEEE. The V gene end was trimmed by 2 bases and the J gene end by 4 bases; junction bases not matched to a gene: 11. DNA for the CDR3: TGTGCCAGCAGCTTTGACCCAGGGGGCATGTTGGGGGCCAACGTCCTGACTTTC. Translation: CASSFDPGGMLGANVLTF.

This chain uses TRBV5-6 with TRBJ1-6; D gene ambiguous. V was clipped by 6 bases and J by 10 bases, with 17 bases between them. This CDR3 is built from 14 residues. The V gene's germline CDR1 is SGHDT and CDR2 YYEEEE. CDR3 coding DNA: TGTGCCAGCAATGGCGGCAGTCTCAACTCACCCCTCCACTTT. It is translated as CASNGGSLNSPLHF.

Here the CDR3 DNA reads TGTGCCAGCAGCGAAGAACGGGTCGCAGGGGGCAAAAGCAATCAGCCCCAGCATTTT. This codes for CASSEERVAGGKSNQPQHF. V is TRBV5-8 and J is TRBJ1-5; 8 nucleotides agree with TRBD1. CDR3 length equals 19 residues. Germline CDR1 is SGHTS and CDR2 is YDEGEE. V was clipped by 4 bases and J by 1 base; unmatched bases: 16.

J is TRBJ2-1 and V is TRBV5-1; 11 nucleotides agree with TRBD2. V dropped 1 base and J dropped 9; count of bases not matched to a gene: 6. Germline lookup yields CDR1 SGHRS and CDR2 YFSETQ. The CDR3 loop spans 15 amino acids. CDR3 DNA: TGCGCCAGCAGCTTGACTAGCGGGAGTAGTGGTGAGCAGTTCTTC. Translated: CASSLTSGSSGEQFF.

A note on this clone: Other DNA sequences in this sample translate to the same CDR3. The gene calls are TRBV9 and TRBJ2-1, with 7 bases fitting TRBD2. V lost 0 bases and J lost 4; bases outside the gene matches: 7. The CDR3 length is 16 residues. Germline V gene lookup returns CDR1 SGDLS and CDR2 YYNGEE. DNA for the CDR3: TGTGCCAGCAGCGTAGCGGGCCAGCGGGGTTACAATGAGCAGTTCTTC. Residues: CASSVAGQRGYNEQFF.

The chain employs TRBV10-2 and TRBJ1-6, with 7 nucleotides matching TRBD1. V dropped 3 bases and J dropped 14; count of bases not matched to a gene: 13. This CDR3 has 15 residues. In germline, CDR1 is WSHSY, CDR2 SAAADI. CDR3 protein: CASSDKRQGGYTLHF. The CDR3 bases are TGCGCCAGCAGTGATAAACGACAGGGAGGTTACACCCTCCACTTT.

This clone was observed a handful of times. J is TRBJ2-2 and V is TRBV11-3; 7 positions match TRBD2. The germline V gene encodes CDR1 SGHNT and CDR2 YENEEA. V was clipped by 8 bases and J by 3 bases; unmatched bases: 3. The CDR3 is made up of 13 amino acids. This CDR3 reads CASGLADTGELFF. In DNA form, the CDR3 reads TGTGCCAGCGGGCTAGCGGACACCGGGGAGCTGTTTTTT.

The chain recombines TRBV6-1 with TRBJ1-4; D may be TRBD1 (6 bases). Deletions cut 2 bases from V and 7 bases from J, with 11 bases between. The CDR3 length is 14 residues. Germline V CDR1 and CDR2: MNHNS, SASEGT. As DNA, the CDR3 is TGTGCCAGCAGTGAAAAGGACAGAGGTGAAAAACTGTTTTTT. Protein sequence: CASSEKDRGEKLFF.

The V call is TRBV5-6, the J call TRBJ2-4; D is possibly TRBD1 (5 bases). CDR1 and CDR2 from the germline V gene are SGHDT and YYEEEE. Trimming shortened V by 0 bases and J by 5 bases, and 15 bases separated the two germline ends. CDR3 length: 16 residues. The CDR3 DNA reads as TGTGCCAGCAGCTTGGGTGGGGTCAGGGTCCAAAACATTCAGTACTTC. It codes for CASSLGGVRVQNIQYF.

This clone was found once. CDR3 amino acids: CASSEGQSNEKLFF. The DNA for the CDR3 is TGCGCCAGCAGCGAGGGACAGAGCAATGAAAAACTGTTTTTT. The V gene is TRBV5-1, the J gene TRBJ1-4; 7 nucleotides match TRBD1. CDR3 size: 14 residues. Germline CDR1 reads SGHRS; CDR2 reads YFSETQ. The ends lost 4 bases at V and 5 bases at J; junction bases unmatched: 5.

The CDR3 reads CASKYGTSAYEQYF. The DNA of the CDR3 is TGTGCCAGCAAATACGGGACTTCCGCCTACGAGCAGTACTTC. This chain uses TRBV6-5 with TRBJ2-7, with D possibly matching TRBD2 (6 bases). Germline CDR1 reads MNHEY; CDR2 reads SVGAGI. Trimming pared 7 bases from V and 2 bases from J, leaving 15 bases between. The CDR3 contains 14 residues.

The rearrangement uses TRBV5-4 and TRBJ2-7; 13 nucleotides agree with TRBD2. V lost 3 bases, J lost 5 bases, and 5 bases stayed unmatched. Germline assignment: CDR1 SGHNT and CDR2 YYREEE (reference sequence). The CDR3 runs 15 residues. CDR3 bases: TGTGCCAGCAGCTCGACTAGCGGGAGGTCGGACGAGCAGTACTTC. Protein: CASSSTSGRSDEQYF.

The rearrangement joins TRBV9 to TRBJ2-3; D may be TRBD2 (6 bases). Germline CDR1 and CDR2: SGDLS and YYNGEE. The V end lost 2 bases, the J end lost 3 bases, and 13 bases lay between the germline ends. The CDR3 runs 15 residues. In nucleotides, the CDR3 is TGTGCCAGCAGCGTCGGGCTAGCGTCGACAGATACGCAGTATTTT. It yields the protein CASSVGLASTDTQYF.

For this clone: Additional DNA sequences in this sample encode the identical CDR3. The gene calls are TRBV25-1 and TRBJ1-2, with D hard to call. There are 12 residues in the CDR3. Trimming shortened V by 1 base and J by 5 bases, and 5 bases separated the two germline ends. Germline loops: CDR1 MGHDK, CDR2 SYGVNS. Here the CDR3 reads CASSESLYGYTF. For the CDR3, the DNA is TGTGCCAGCAGTGAATCCCTTTATGGCTACACCTTC.

The chain carries TRBV6-5 and TRBJ1-2; D may be TRBD1 (6 bases). Trimming pared 5 bases from V and 4 bases from J, leaving 14 bases between. Germline V gene lookup returns CDR1 MNHEY and CDR2 SVGAGI. The CDR3 loop spans 14 amino acids. The CDR3 spells CASSKPQGTYGYTF. CDR3 in DNA: TGTGCCAGCAGTAAACCACAGGGAACCTATGGCTACACCTTC.

The chain carries TRBV18 and TRBJ1-4, with D perhaps TRBD1 (6 bases). The CDR3 has 15 amino acids. Germline loops: CDR1 KGHSH, CDR2 LQKENI. Trimming shortened V by 2 bases and J by 8 bases, and 15 bases separated the two germline ends. The CDR3 region is CASSPTGGAREKLFF. In DNA, the CDR3 is TGTGCCAGCTCACCAACGGGGGGGGCGCGAGAAAAACTGTTTTTT. Variable domain in full (rest from reference TRBV18 and TRBJ1-4): NAGVMQNPRHLVRRRGQEARLRCSPMKGHSHVYWYRQLPEEGLKFMVYLQKENIIDESGMPKERFSAEFPKEGPSILRIQQVVRGDSAAYFCASSPTGGAREKLFFGSGTQLSVL.

This chain joins TRBV27 and TRBJ2-5; perhaps TRBD2 as D (6 bases). The ends were cut back, 5 bases at V and 2 bases at J, with 12 bases in the middle. This CDR3 contains 14 residues. Per the germline V gene, CDR1 is MNHEY and CDR2 is SMNVEV (reference sequence). Written as DNA, the CDR3 is TGTGCCAGCAGTCCACGGGGAGGACAAGAGACCCAGTACTTC. This translates into CASSPRGGQETQYF.

The rearrangement uses TRBV7-2 and TRBJ2-1; 16 bases are a match to TRBD2. The length of the CDR3 is 17 residues. J gave up 8 bases and V 3 bases, and 7 bases lay outside the gene matches. CDR1 is SGHTA, CDR2 FQGNSA, per germline. The CDR3 DNA follows: TGTGCCAGCAGCTTGGGGACTAGCGGGGGGGTAGCATATGAGCAGTTCTTC. This sequence encodes CASSLGTSGGVAYEQFF.

V usage is TRBV21-1 and J usage is TRBJ2-7; the table's D call TRBD1 went unverified against the DNA. TRBV21-1 is annotated as a pseudogene. The length of the CDR3 is 18 residues. The CDR3 loop reads CASSKAGQGPFNSYEQYF. The CDR3 region has the DNA TGTGCCAGCAGCAAAGCGGGACAGGGACCATTTAATTCCTACGAGCAGTACTTC.

The genes are TRBV6-6 and TRBJ1-3; D not certain. Trimming shortened V by 7 bases and J by 2 bases, and 9 bases separated the two germline ends. The germline gives CDR1 MNHNY, CDR2 SVGAGI (reference sequence). The CDR3 is made up of 13 amino acids. Here the CDR3 reads CASIEPPGNTIYF. DNA for the CDR3: TGTGCCAGCATCGAGCCTCCTGGAAACACCATATATTTT.

V usage is TRBV7-8 and J usage is TRBJ2-3; 9 bases align to TRBD1. V lost 5 bases to trimming and J lost 3 bases; unmatched junction nucleotides: 12. There are 17 residues in the CDR3. Germline lookup yields CDR1 SGHVS and CDR2 FQNEAQ. The chain's CDR3 is CASSPPRGTGSTDTQYF. The CDR3 DNA reads TGTGCCAGCAGCCCCCCCCGAGGGACAGGGTCGACAGATACGCAGTATTTT.

The rearrangement uses TRBV5-8 and TRBJ2-7, with TRBD1 matching over 8 bases. V was pared by 2 bases and J by 4 bases, with 8 bases of the junction left unmatched. This CDR3 is 15 amino acids long. CDR1 and CDR2 from the germline V gene are SGHTS and YDEGEE. This CDR3 reads CASSLTGGAGYEQYF. Written as DNA, the CDR3 is TGTGCCAGCAGCTTAACAGGGGGTGCGGGGTACGAGCAGTACTTC. The whole variable domain, filled in from reference TRBV5-8 and TRBJ2-7, reads EAGVTQSPTHLIKTRGQQATLRCSPISGHTSVYWYQQALGLGLQFLLWYDEGEERNRGNFPPRFSGRQFPNYSSELNVNALELEDSALYLCASSLTGGAGYEQYFGPGTRLTVT.

Only a few counts were recorded for this clone. The chain combines TRBV6-6 with TRBJ1-1; D ambiguous. CDR1 is MNHNY, CDR2 SVGAGI, per germline (reference sequence). Trimming took 3 bases from V and 1 from J, leaving 12 bases between them. The CDR3 is 15 residues long. CDR3: CASSYGFGRNTEAFF. The CDR3 DNA is TGTGCCAGCAGTTATGGGTTCGGGAGGAACACTGAAGCTTTCTTT.

This clone was found a few times. J is TRBJ2-6 and V is TRBV7-3, with 7 bases lining up with TRBD2. Germline CDR1 SGHTA, CDR2 FQGTGA. The CDR3 covers 16 residues. V lost 6 bases, J lost 2 bases, and 7 bases stayed unmatched. The CDR3 DNA follows: TGTGCCAGCAGACCGGGGGGTCGGGCTGGGGCCAACGTCCTGACTTTC. It encodes CASRPGGRAGANVLTF. Full variable domain (missing parts from reference TRBV7-3 and TRBJ2-6): GAGVSQTPSNKVTEKGKYVELRCDPISGHTALYWYRQSLGQGPEFLIYFQGTGAADDSGLPNDRFFAVRPEGSVSTLKIQRTERGDSAVYLCASRPGGRAGANVLTFGAGSRLTVL.

The genes are TRBV19 and TRBJ1-1; no definite D call. CDR3 length equals 14 residues. Trimming stripped 3 bases from V and 7 bases from J, with 15 bases between. The germline V gene encodes CDR1 LNHDA and CDR2 SQIVND (reference sequence). This chain's CDR3 is CASSIQPDSFEAFF. CDR3 DNA sequence: TGTGCCAGTAGTATCCAACCTGATAGCTTTGAAGCTTTCTTT. The complete variable domain, with remaining parts taken from reference TRBV19 and TRBJ1-1, reads DGGITQSPKYLFRKEGQNVTLSCEQNLNHDAMYWYRQDPGQGLRLIYYSQIVNDFQKGDIAEGYSVSREKKESFPLTVTSAQKNPTAFYLCASSIQPDSFEAFFGQGTRLTVV.

This chain joins TRBV4-3 and TRBJ2-7; 8 bases map to TRBD2. The ends lost 0 bases at V and 6 bases at J; junction bases unmatched: 7. The germline V gene has CDR1 LGHNA and CDR2 YSLEER. The CDR3 is made up of 15 amino acids. As DNA, the CDR3 is TGCGCCAGCAGCCAAGATCGGGGGGGCCGGAGCGAGCAGTACTTC. Its protein is CASSQDRGGRSEQYF.

The chain carries TRBV19 and TRBJ1-1, with TRBD1 matching over 9 bases. Germline V lookup: CDR1 LNHDA, CDR2 SQIVND (reference sequence). The CDR3 consists of 13 residues. Trimming took 7 bases from V and 8 from J; bases not matched to a gene: 8. The CDR3 loop reads CASTSQGAVEAFF. CDR3 DNA: TGTGCCAGTACCTCACAGGGGGCAGTGGAAGCTTTCTTT.

This clone has a handful of counts. J is TRBJ2-7 and V is TRBV13; no firm D call. The length of the CDR3 is 12 residues. The ends were cut back, 4 bases at V and 5 bases at J, with 9 bases in the middle. Germline assignment: CDR1 PRHDT and CDR2 FYEKMQ (reference sequence). The CDR3 sequence is CASSSDEDEQYF. The CDR3 coding sequence is TGTGCCAGCAGCTCCGACGAGGACGAGCAGTACTTC.

J is TRBJ1-5 and V is TRBV7-8; D might be TRBD1 (6 bases). Germline V CDR1 and CDR2: SGHVS, FQNEAQ. The V end lost 1 base, the J end lost 3 bases, and 13 bases lay between the germline ends. CDR3 length: 16 amino acids. In DNA, the CDR3 is TGTGCCAGCAGCTTAGGCGCCAGGGGCCTCAATCAGCCCCAGCATTTT. This translates into CASSLGARGLNQPQHF.

This chain joins TRBV25-1 and TRBJ2-1; the match to TRBD2 covers 10 bases. V gave up 0 bases and J gave up 7 bases; unmatched junction bases: 9. Per the germline V gene, CDR1 is MGHDK and CDR2 is SYGVNS. This CDR3 has 17 amino acids. The CDR3 sequence is CASSEYGASGSRNEQFF. The CDR3 DNA sequence: TGTGCCAGCAGTGAATATGGGGCTAGCGGGAGTAGGAATGAGCAGTTCTTC.

In this sample, this clone turned up a few times. V usage is TRBV29-1 and J usage is TRBJ2-7, with TRBD2 matching over 9 bases. CDR1 and CDR2 from the germline V gene are SQVTM and ANQGSEA. Germline trimming cut 6 bases from V and 6 bases from J; bases unmatched to any gene: 12. The CDR3 is 14 amino acids. CDR3 sequence (DNA): TGCAGCGTCCCTTTGGATAGCGGGAGCGGCGAGCAGTACTTC. Translation gives CSVPLDSGSGEQYF.

V gene TRBV7-2 combines with J gene TRBJ2-1; TRBD2 matches 7 bases. The CDR3 consists of 15 residues. V dropped 7 bases and J dropped 4; count of bases not matched to a gene: 10. Germline lookup yields CDR1 SGHTA and CDR2 FQGNSA. The CDR3 sequence: CASTSDSGLYNEQFF. The CDR3 DNA is TGTGCCAGCACCTCTGATAGCGGGCTATACAATGAGCAGTTCTTC.